These T cell receptor beta chains were read from a single sample in a study of blood T cells in healthy people across ages. TCRdb fed the 5' RACE reads into MiXCR, producing one record per CDR3 protein. Altogether about 2 million distinct CDR3 sequences are present, 40% to 55% being singletons, with the ten largest covering 2% to 2.5%. The sample comprised blood. The receptors stem from a woman in her thirties or forties in good health. Both conserved end residues are part of each CDR3. A D gene is named only where the DNA matches it firmly. Only some rows state a clone size, as once, few, many or a class for expanded clones.

-,TRBV9,TRBJ1-5,-,TGTGCCAGCAGCAAGAGACCAGATAGCAATCAGCCCCAGCATTTT,CASSKRPDSNQPQHF
-,TRBV2,TRBJ2-5,-,TGTGCCAGCAGAGGGACAAAGCAAGAGACCCAGTACTTC,CASRGTKQETQYF
few,TRBV5-1,TRBJ2-1,-,TGCGCCAGCAGCCCAGGGAGGCCCTACAATGAGCAGTTCTTC,CASSPGRPYNEQFF
-,TRBV5-6,TRBJ2-1,-,TGTGCCAGCAGCTTGCGGCATCTGGGGCATATTGAGCAGTTCTTC,CASSLRHLGHIEQFF
-,TRBV7-9,TRBJ1-1,-,TGTGCCTCCAGGGAGGGGAACACTGAAGCTTTCTTT,CASREGNTEAFF
-,TRBV10-3,TRBJ2-3,-,TGTGCCCCCCAGCGTCTGGATACGCAGTATTTT,CAPQRLDTQYF
few,TRBV6-5,TRBJ2-3,TRBD1,TGTGCCAGCAGGAAACAGGGGGCAGGAGATACGCAGTATTTT,CASRKQGAGDTQYF
few,TRBV7-2,TRBJ2-7,-,TGTGCCAGCAGCTTAGTAACGGGACACCCTTCCGAGCAGTACTTC,CASSLVTGHPSEQYF
-,TRBV10-3,TRBJ2-1,-,TGTGCCATCAGTGAGCCGGGGTTGAATGAGCAGTTCTTC,CAISEPGLNEQFF
-,TRBV6-6,TRBJ2-7,-,TGTGCCAGCACTATAGACAGTGGTCTTATTTACGAGCAGTACTTC,CASTIDSGLIYEQYF
few,TRBV20-1,TRBJ2-5,-,TGCAGTGCCACTCCCTTTCTTGGTCCGAAAGAGACCCAGTACTTC,CSATPFLGPKETQYF
few,TRBV11-1,TRBJ2-4,-,TGTGCCAGCAGCTTGATCGCGGGGACTGCCAAAAACATTCAGTACTTC,CASSLIAGTAKNIQYF
once,TRBV7-2,TRBJ1-5,-,TGTGCTAGCAGCTTATCCGGGGAATGGATCCAGCCCCAGCATTTT,CASSLSGEWIQPQHF
-,TRBV14,TRBJ2-3,TRBD2,TGTGCCACCAGGTTGAGCGGGGGGCCAGATACGCAGTATTTT,CATRLSGGPDTQYF
-,TRBV5-1,TRBJ1-2,-,TGCGCCAGCAGCAAGTCAGGGATGCCGGGTGGCTACACCTTC,CASSKSGMPGGYTF
few,TRBV6-5,TRBJ1-6,-,TGTGCCAGCAGTCTTGACCGGTTTAAATCACCCCTCCACTTT,CASSLDRFKSPLHF
-,TRBV12-3/TRBV12-4,TRBJ2-5,-,TGTGCCAGCAGAAAACAGGGTATGAAGACCCAGTACTTC,CASRKQGMKTQYF
-,TRBV7-2,TRBJ1-2,-,TGTGCCAGCAGCGTACCGGGGCCTCAAGCCACCTTC,CASSVPGPQATF
-,TRBV7-9,TRBJ2-1,-,TGTGCCAGCCTGGGGCCGTCCTACAATGAGCAGTTCTTC,CASLGPSYNEQFF
-,TRBV24-1,TRBJ2-5,-,TGTGCCACCAGTGGTCGGGGAGTCCAAGAGACCCAGTACTTC,CATSGRGVQETQYF
-,TRBV5-1,TRBJ1-4,-,TGCGCCAGCTGGAATGGGGCTACTAATGAAAAACTGTTTTTT,CASWNGATNEKLFF
-,TRBV4-2,TRBJ2-3,TRBD2,TGTGCCAGCAGCCAAGATGAGGGTAGCGGGGGGGGCACAGATACGCAGTATTTT,CASSQDEGSGGGTDTQYF
many,TRBV5-1,TRBJ1-4,TRBD1,TGTGCCAGCAGCTTGGGACAGACTAATGAAAAACTGTTTTTT,CASSLGQTNEKLFF
few,TRBV10-3,TRBJ2-7,TRBD1,TGTGCCATCAGTGAGGACAGGGGCTCAAGCTACGAGCAGTACTTC,CAISEDRGSSYEQYF